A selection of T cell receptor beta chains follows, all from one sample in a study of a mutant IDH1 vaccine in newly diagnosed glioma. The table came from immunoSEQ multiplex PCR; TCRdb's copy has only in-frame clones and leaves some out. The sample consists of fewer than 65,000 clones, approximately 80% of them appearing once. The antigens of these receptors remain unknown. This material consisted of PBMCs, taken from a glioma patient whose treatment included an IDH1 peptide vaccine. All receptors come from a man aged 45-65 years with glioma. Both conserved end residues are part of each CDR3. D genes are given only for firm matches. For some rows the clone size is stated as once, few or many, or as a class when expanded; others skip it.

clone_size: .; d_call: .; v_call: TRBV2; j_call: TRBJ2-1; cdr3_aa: CASSSNNEQFF; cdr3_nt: TGTGCCAGCAGTTCCAACAATGAGCAGTTCTTC
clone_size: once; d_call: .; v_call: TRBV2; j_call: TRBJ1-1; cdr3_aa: CASSEERAGDTEAFF; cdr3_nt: TGTGCCAGCAGTGAAGAACGGGCTGGGGACACTGAAGCTTTCTTT
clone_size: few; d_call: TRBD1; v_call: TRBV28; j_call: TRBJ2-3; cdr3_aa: CASSLDRGWADTQYF; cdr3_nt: TGTGCCAGCAGCCTTGACAGGGGTTGGGCAGATACGCAGTATTTT
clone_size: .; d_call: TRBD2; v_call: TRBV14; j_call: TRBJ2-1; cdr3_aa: CASSQERGGNRLFYNEQFF; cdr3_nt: TGTGCCAGCAGCCAAGAACGGGGGGGCAACAGACTGTTTTACAATGAGCAGTTCTTC
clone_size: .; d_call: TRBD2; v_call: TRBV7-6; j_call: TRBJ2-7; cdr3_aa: CASSLGGGTYEQYF; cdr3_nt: TGTGCCAGCAGCTTAGGGGGAGGGACCTACGAGCAGTACTTC
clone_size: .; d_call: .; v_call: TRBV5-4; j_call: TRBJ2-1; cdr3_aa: CASSPQDNEQFF; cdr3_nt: TGTGCCAGCAGCCCCCAGGACAATGAGCAGTTCTTC
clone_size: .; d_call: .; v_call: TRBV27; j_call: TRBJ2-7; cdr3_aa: CASTRGYEQYF; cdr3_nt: TGTGCCAGCACCCGGGGTTACGAGCAGTACTTC
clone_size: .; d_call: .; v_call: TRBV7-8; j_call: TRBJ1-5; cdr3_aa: CASSLVSEHQPQHF; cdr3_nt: TGTGCCAGCAGCTTAGTCTCGGAACATCAGCCCCAGCATTTT
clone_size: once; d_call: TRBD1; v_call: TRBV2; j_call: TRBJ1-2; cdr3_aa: CASSDSGTGYGYTF; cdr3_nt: TGTGCCAGCAGTGACTCCGGGACAGGCTATGGCTACACCTTC
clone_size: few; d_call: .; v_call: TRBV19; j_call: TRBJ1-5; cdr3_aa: CASSIGGGQPQHF; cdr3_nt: TGTGCCAGTAGTATAGGGGGAGGGCAGCCCCAGCATTTT
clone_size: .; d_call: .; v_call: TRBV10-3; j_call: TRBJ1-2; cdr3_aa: CAISAQEARGDGYTF; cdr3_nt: TGTGCCATCAGTGCCCAGGAGGCCAGGGGAGATGGCTACACCTTC
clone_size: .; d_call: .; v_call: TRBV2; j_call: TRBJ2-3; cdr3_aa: CASSQGTDTQYF; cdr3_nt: TGTGCCAGCAGTCAGGGAACAGATACGCAGTATTTT
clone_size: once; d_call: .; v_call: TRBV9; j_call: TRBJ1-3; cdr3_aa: CASSGGGVVSGNTIYF; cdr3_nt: TGTGCCAGCAGCGGAGGGGGGGTTGTCTCTGGAAACACCATATATTTT
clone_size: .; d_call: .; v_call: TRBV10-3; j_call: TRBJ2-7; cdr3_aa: CAIHDPPYEQYF; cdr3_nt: TGTGCCATACATGACCCCCCCTACGAGCAGTACTTC
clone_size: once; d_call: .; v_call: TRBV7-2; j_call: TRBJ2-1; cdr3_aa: CASSLLTGTPVQFF; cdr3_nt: TGTGCCAGCAGCTTACTTACCGGGACCCCCGTGCAGTTCTTC
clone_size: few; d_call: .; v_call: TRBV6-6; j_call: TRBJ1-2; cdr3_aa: CASSTPVSGARGYTF; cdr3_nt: TGTGCCAGCAGTACGCCCGTTTCAGGGGCCCGTGGCTACACCTTC
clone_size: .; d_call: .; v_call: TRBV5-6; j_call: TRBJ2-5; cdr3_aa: CASTNWGGAQETQYF; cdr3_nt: TGTGCCAGCACCAACTGGGGGGGGGCTCAAGAGACCCAGTACTTC
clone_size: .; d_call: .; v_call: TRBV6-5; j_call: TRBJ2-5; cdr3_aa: CASSRAGKSYF; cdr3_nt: TGTGCCAGCAGTAGGGCCGGGAAATCGTACTTC
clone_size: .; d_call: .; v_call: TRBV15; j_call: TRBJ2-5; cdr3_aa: CATSRTGTQETQYF; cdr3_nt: TGTGCCACCAGCAGAACAGGGACACAAGAGACCCAGTACTTC
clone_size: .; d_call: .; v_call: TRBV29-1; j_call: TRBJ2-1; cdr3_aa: CSVVPPPSSYNEQFF; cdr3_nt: TGCAGCGTTGTTCCCCCACCGAGCTCCTACAATGAGCAGTTCTTC
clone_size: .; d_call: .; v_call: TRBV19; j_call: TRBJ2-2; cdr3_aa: CASSPGLLAGELFF; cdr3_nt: TGTGCCAGTAGTCCAGGATTACTAGCCGGGGAGCTGTTTTTT
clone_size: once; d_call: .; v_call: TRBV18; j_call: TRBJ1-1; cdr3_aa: CASSPSGPEAFF; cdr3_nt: TGTGCCAGCTCACCATCGGGACCCGAAGCTTTCTTT
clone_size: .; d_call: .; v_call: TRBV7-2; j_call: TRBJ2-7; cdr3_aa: CASAERASYEQYF; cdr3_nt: TGTGCCAGCGCTGAGCGGGCGTCCTACGAGCAGTACTTC
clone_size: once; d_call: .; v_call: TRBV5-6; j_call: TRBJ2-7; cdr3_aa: CASSLRQGGEQYF; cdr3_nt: TGTGCCAGCAGCTTGAGACAGGGAGGCGAGCAGTACTTC
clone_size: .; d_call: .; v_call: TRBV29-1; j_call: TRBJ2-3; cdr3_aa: CSVDPEFSTDTQYF; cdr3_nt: TGCAGCGTGGACCCCGAGTTCAGCACAGATACGCAGTATTTT
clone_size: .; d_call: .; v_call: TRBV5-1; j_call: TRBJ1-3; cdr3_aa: CASSSGEVLAGNTIYF; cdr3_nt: TGCGCCAGCAGCTCCGGGGAGGTCCTGGCTGGAAACACCATATATTTT
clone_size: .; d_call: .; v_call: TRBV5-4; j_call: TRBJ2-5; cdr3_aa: CASSFAEETQYF; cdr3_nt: TGTGCCAGCAGCTTCGCGGAAGAGACCCAGTACTTC
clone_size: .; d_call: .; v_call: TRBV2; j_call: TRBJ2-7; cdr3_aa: CASRNPGDISTYEQYF; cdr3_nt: TGTGCCAGCAGAAACCCCGGGGACATATCGACCTACGAGCAGTACTTC
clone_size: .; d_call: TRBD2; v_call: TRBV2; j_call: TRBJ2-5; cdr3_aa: CASSETSEETQYF; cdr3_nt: TGTGCCAGCAGTGAGACTAGCGAGGAGACCCAGTACTTC
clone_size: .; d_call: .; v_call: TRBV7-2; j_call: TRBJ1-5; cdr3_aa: CASSLGAANQPQHF; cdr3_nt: TGTGCCAGCAGCTTAGGGGCAGCCAATCAGCCCCAGCATTTT
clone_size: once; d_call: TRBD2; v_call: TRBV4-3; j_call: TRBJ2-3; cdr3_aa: CASSYSGGIGDTQYF; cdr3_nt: TGCGCCAGCAGCTATAGCGGGGGGATCGGAGATACGCAGTATTTT
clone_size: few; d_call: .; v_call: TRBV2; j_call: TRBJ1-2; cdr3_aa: CASSGQAISYGYTF; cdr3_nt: TGTGCCAGCAGTGGACAGGCGATTTCCTATGGCTACACCTTC
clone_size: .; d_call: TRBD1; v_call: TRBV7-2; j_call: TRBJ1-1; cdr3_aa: CASTLRTGLSSSTEAFF; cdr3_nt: TGTGCCAGCACCCTCAGGACAGGGCTAAGTTCGAGCACTGAAGCTTTCTTT
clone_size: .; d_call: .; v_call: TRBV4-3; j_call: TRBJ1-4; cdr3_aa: CASSRRNNEKLFF; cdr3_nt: TGCGCCAGCAGCCGCCGGAATAATGAAAAACTGTTTTTT
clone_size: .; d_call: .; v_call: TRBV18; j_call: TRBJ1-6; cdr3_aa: CASSPGGNGNSPLHF; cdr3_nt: TGTGCCAGCTCACCGGGGGGGAACGGTAATTCACCCCTCCACTTT